This TCR beta chain was captured in a study of identical twins. Findings and caveats of the study: Insertions were fewer in abundant cord blood beta clonotypes, whereas memory repertoires showed none of this pattern. Alpha sequences that were out-of-frame and twin-shared showed an excess of low generation probability.

A universal primer binding site was introduced by template switching. The final cDNA contained unique molecular identifiers. TCRdb used MiXCR to reprocess the 5' RACE reads, holding one entry per CDR3 protein. The sample lists 140,000 to 150,000 distinct CDR3 sequences; approximately 3.5% were seen once. This CDR3 has 13 amino acids. Trimming shortened V by 3 bases and J by 10 bases, and 10 bases separated the two germline ends. With regard to this clonotype: What it recognizes is unknown.

This receptor was identified in a man aged 18 to 35 in good health. The sample taken for sequencing was memory T cells sorted from blood. V and J are TRBV12-3 or TRBV12-4 and TRBJ1-6, with unresolved D. The CDR3 is CASSFRLESPLHF. The CDR3 DNA sequence: TGTGCCAGCAGTTTCCGACTCGAATCACCCCTCCACTTT.